These 27 T cell receptor beta chains were all obtained from the same sample, sequenced in a study of long-term antiretroviral therapy in people with HIV. Sequencing relied on immunoSEQ assay v3.0, run at survey level. Produced via immunoSEQ multiplex PCR; TCRdb's table is partial and in-frame only. The sample carries tens of thousands of clones, around 83% recorded once. The source was unsorted PBMCs, collected 3.1 years after starting antiretroviral therapy. These receptors were collected from a woman aged 45 to 65 with HIV.

The chain links TRBV5-1 to TRBJ2-7, with TRBD1 identical over 8 bases. V was pared by 4 bases and J by 2 bases, with 11 bases of the junction left unmatched. The CDR3 extends over 16 amino acids. CDR1 and CDR2 (germline): SGHRS, YFSETQ. CDR3 nucleotide sequence: TGCGCCAGCAGCGCCTCCCGGGACAGGATAACCTACGAGCAGTACTTC. Translation gives CASSASRDRITYEQYF. Combining the CDR3 with reference TRBV5-1 and TRBJ2-7 gives the whole variable domain KAGVTQTPRYLIKTRGQQVTLSCSPISGHRSVSWYQQTPGQGLQFLFEYFSETQRNKGNFPGRFSGRQFSNSRSEMNVSTLELGDSALYLCASSASRDRITYEQYFGPGTRLTVT.

The chain joins TRBV9 to TRBJ1-2; weak D call: TRBD1 (5 bases). Germline assignment: CDR1 SGDLS and CDR2 YYNGEE. Trimming removed 2 bases at V and 4 bases at J, with 12 bases between. This CDR3 has 14 residues. The CDR3 DNA reads TGTGCCAGCAGCGTGTCAGGGACGAGCTATGGCTACACCTTC. Translation: CASSVSGTSYGYTF.

The chain has TRBV6-1 and TRBJ2-3, with TRBD1 matching 9 bases. V gave up 4 bases and J gave up 1 base; unmatched junction bases: 3. CDR1 is MNHNS and CDR2 is SASEGT in the germline V gene. The length of the CDR3 is 15 residues. CDR3 in amino acids: CASSGTGAGTDTQYF. CDR3 coding DNA: TGTGCCAGCAGTGGGACAGGGGCCGGCACAGATACGCAGTATTTT.

The CDR3 here is CASSSPHADREGRNTEAFF. Written as DNA, the CDR3 is TGTGCCAGCAGCTCCCCACATGCCGACAGGGAGGGTAGGAACACTGAAGCTTTCTTT. The chain is built from TRBV5-6 and TRBJ1-1; 7 bases are a match to TRBD1. V was clipped by 3 bases and J by 1 base; unmatched bases: 18. The CDR3 runs to 19 residues. Germline V CDR1 and CDR2: SGHDT, YYEEEE.

Note on this clone: One junction end disagrees with the germline gene, perhaps due to a read error. The chain recombines TRBV7-7 with TRBJ2-2; 8 bases agree with TRBD2. CDR1 and CDR2 (germline): SSHAT, FNYEAQ (reference sequence). CDR3 size: 16 residues. The chain's CDR3 is CASSPGTRGVIGELFF. The CDR3 DNA follows: TGTGCTAGCAGCCCAGGGACTAGGGGTGTTATCGGGGAGCTGTTTTTT.

This rearrangement joins TRBV2 to TRBJ1-1, with D perhaps TRBD1 (5 bases). V dropped 6 bases and J dropped 2 bases, with 10 bases sitting between them. From germline, CDR1 is SNHLY and CDR2 FYNNEI. This CDR3 is built from 13 residues. The CDR3 nucleotides read TGTGCCAGCAGCCTACAGGCTAACACTGAAGCTTTCTTT. Its translation is CASSLQANTEAFF.

The CDR3 coding sequence is TGTGCCAGCAGGAAAAACTTCGGCAACACTGAAGCTTTCTTT. Protein sequence: CASRKNFGNTEAFF. The genes are TRBV2 and TRBJ1-1; D gene unclear. The CDR3 has 14 residues. CDR1 is SNHLY, CDR2 FYNNEI, per germline. Trimming took 6 bases from V and 2 from J, leaving 13 bases between them.

The chain carries TRBV6-1 and TRBJ1-1, with TRBD1 as a possible D gene (5 bases). The CDR3 contains 15 residues. The germline V gene encodes CDR1 MNHNS and CDR2 SASEGT. V shed 2 bases and J shed 1 base, with 11 bases lying between them. CDR3 coding DNA: TGTGCCAGCAGTGAAAGAGGGGCCGCGAACACTGAAGCTTTCTTT. Translated, it gives CASSERGAANTEAFF.

V and J are TRBV10-3 and TRBJ1-4; weak D call: TRBD1 (5 bases). This CDR3 has 15 amino acids. V gave up 2 bases and J gave up 1 base, with 8 bases separating them. CDR1 ENHRY and CDR2 SYGVKD come from the germline V gene. CDR3 nucleotide sequence: TGTGCCATCAGTGAGGGGGCGATAACTAATGAAAAACTGTTTTTT. Amino acid sequence: CAISEGAITNEKLFF.

The CDR3 DNA follows: TGTGCCAGCAGTGCAGGGAGTCCCACTGAAGCTTTCTTT. Residues: CASSAGSPTEAFF. The chain recombines TRBV25-1 with TRBJ1-1; possibly TRBD1 for D (5 bases). The length of the CDR3 is 13 residues. CDR1 and CDR2 (germline): MGHDK, SYGVNS. V lost 4 bases, J lost 4 bases, and 10 bases lay in between.

The rearrangement uses TRBV23-1 and TRBJ2-5; 7 nucleotides line up with TRBD2. TRBV23-1 is filed as an ORF, its function uncertain. After removal of 4 bases from V and 1 base from J, the junction contained 15 bases not matched to a gene. The CDR3 has 18 residues. CDR3 loop: CASSRLFPRTRTQETQYF. The DNA for the CDR3 is TGCGCCAGCAGTCGTCTTTTCCCGCGGACTAGGACCCAAGAGACCCAGTACTTC.

The chain recombines TRBV6-4 with TRBJ1-4; TRBD1 matches at 7 bases. The CDR3 consists of 17 residues. CDR1 and CDR2 (germline): MRHNA, SNTAGT. V lost 0 bases to trimming and J lost 6 bases; unmatched junction nucleotides: 10. CDR3 in amino acids: CASSDSLDRADYEKLFF. In DNA, the CDR3 is TGTGCCAGCAGTGACTCCCTCGACAGGGCAGATTATGAAAAACTGTTTTTT.

This chain joins TRBV4-1 and TRBJ2-4; no definite D call. V lost 1 base, J lost 2 bases, and 15 bases lay in between. In germline, CDR1 is MGHRA, CDR2 YSYEKL. The CDR3 consists of 17 residues. CDR3 DNA sequence: TGCGCCAGCAGCCAAGCGCCTTCTGAATCATCCAAAAACATTCAGTACTTC. This gives the protein CASSQAPSESSKNIQYF.

V and J are TRBV7-2 and TRBJ2-2; 8 bases line up with TRBD1. Germline lookup yields CDR1 SGHTA and CDR2 FQGNSA. The CDR3 is 15 residues long. The junction had 11 bases not matched to a gene; V was cut back by 4 bases and J by 10 bases. DNA of the CDR3: TGTGCCAGCAGCTCTCAGACAGGGGAGTACGAGGAGCTGTTTTTT. Its translation: CASSSQTGEYEELFF.

The chain combines TRBV7-2 with TRBJ2-7, with 8 bases matching TRBD2. The germline gives CDR1 SGHTA, CDR2 FQGNSA. V lost 1 base, J lost 0 bases, and 8 bases stayed unmatched. The CDR3 is made up of 17 amino acids. The CDR3 DNA sequence: TGTGCCAGCAGCTTAGGCGCTAGCGGGTCTAGCTCCTACGAGCAGTACTTC. Translating it yields CASSLGASGSSSYEQYF. Combining the CDR3 with reference TRBV7-2 and TRBJ2-7 gives the whole variable domain GAGVSQSPSNKVTEKGKDVELRCDPISGHTALYWYRQSLGQGLEFLIYFQGNSAPDKSGLPSDRFSAERTGGSVSTLTIQRTQQEDSAVYLCASSLGASGSSSYEQYFGPGTRLTVT.

CDR3 sequence: CASRTYPTNEKLFF. The DNA of the CDR3 is TGCGCCAGCCGAACCTACCCAACTAATGAAAAACTGTTTTTT. V gene TRBV5-1 combines with J gene TRBJ1-4; no reliable D call. This CDR3 spans 14 amino acids. CDR1 is SGHRS and CDR2 is YFSETQ in the germline V gene. The V end lost 7 bases, the J end lost 0 bases, and 10 bases lay between the germline ends.

This sequence joins TRBV7-2 and TRBJ2-3; D is tentatively TRBD1 or TRBD2 (5 bases each). The CDR3 runs to 15 residues. V lost 5 bases, J lost 3 bases, and 15 bases lay in between. Germline loops: CDR1 SGHTA, CDR2 FQGNSA. CDR3: CASSRGVGRTDTQYF. The CDR3 DNA is TGTGCCAGCAGCCGTGGGGTGGGACGGACAGATACGCAGTATTTT.

This chain joins TRBV5-6 and TRBJ1-6, with D perhaps matching TRBD1 (6 bases). The CDR3 has 14 amino acids. Germline V gene sequence: CDR1 SGHDT, CDR2 YYEEEE. V was clipped by 0 bases and J by 7 bases, with 8 bases between them. The CDR3 loop reads CASSLAGANSPLHF. CDR3 nucleotide sequence: TGTGCCAGCAGCTTGGCGGGGGCCAATTCACCCCTCCACTTT.

A single count supports this clone. This chain links TRBV18 with TRBJ2-1; 8 bases are a match to TRBD2. Germline V CDR1 and CDR2: KGHSH, LQKENI. V was pared by 3 bases and J by 3 bases, with 7 bases of the junction left unmatched. This CDR3 contains 16 residues. The CDR3 nucleotides are TGTGCCAGCTCACCCCCGGCTAGCGGGCTCTACAATGAGCAGTTCTTC. It translates to CASSPPASGLYNEQFF.

This sequence joins TRBV6-6 and TRBJ2-7; TRBD1 is a possible D gene (6 bases). The CDR3 spans 13 residues. The V gene's germline CDR1 is MNHNY and CDR2 SVGAGI (reference sequence). Trimming removed 7 bases from V and 3 bases from J, with 13 bases in between. The CDR3 region is CASTQGRVYEQYF. In DNA form, the CDR3 reads TGTGCCAGCACCCAGGGGCGGGTCTACGAGCAGTACTTC.

This clone was found a few times. V usage is TRBV10-1 and J usage is TRBJ1-1; D uncertain. The CDR3 extends over 13 amino acids. Germline V gene lookup returns CDR1 WNHNN and CDR2 SYGVQD (reference sequence). V was trimmed by 3 bases and J by 11 bases, leaving 16 bases between them. CDR3 coding DNA: TGCGCCAGCAGTGAAAACAACGGGCGTAGGGCTTTCTTT. Protein product: CASSENNGRRAFF.

This clone occurred once. CDR3 in amino acids: CAWTHQTPTGKYGYTF. CDR3 DNA: TGTGCCTGGACTCATCAAACCCCGACAGGGAAATATGGCTACACCTTC. The rearrangement uses TRBV30 and TRBJ1-2, with TRBD1 matching over 7 bases. This CDR3 has 16 residues. Germline CDR1 is GTSNPN and CDR2 is SVGIG (reference sequence). V was pared by 4 bases and J by 5 bases, with 16 bases of the junction left unmatched.

The chain couples TRBV5-6 to TRBJ2-5; perhaps TRBD1 as D (6 bases). The germline gives CDR1 SGHDT, CDR2 YYEEEE. This CDR3 region has 16 residues. V was trimmed by 0 bases and J by 5 bases, leaving 17 bases between them. CDR3 protein: CASSLGDRSFSETQYF. In DNA form, the CDR3 reads TGTGCCAGCAGCTTGGGCGACAGGTCCTTCTCGGAGACCCAGTACTTC.

This clone appeared a few times. The V and J genes are TRBV2 and TRBJ1-5; 7 nucleotides align to TRBD1. Trimming cost V 5 bases and J 3 bases; bases outside gene matches: 4. CDR1 is SNHLY and CDR2 is FYNNEI in the germline V gene. The CDR3 covers 14 residues. This CDR3 reads CASSPGQYNQPQHF. The CDR3 DNA sequence: TGTGCCAGCAGTCCGGGACAGTACAATCAGCCCCAGCATTTT.

The chain combines TRBV7-2 with TRBJ1-2; 7 bases match TRBD1. Germline V gives CDR1 SGHTA, CDR2 FQGNSA. The ends lost 2 bases at V and 1 base at J; junction bases unmatched: 4. The CDR3 has 15 amino acids. The CDR3 nucleotides are TGTGCCAGCAGCTTAACAGGGGATTTTAACTATGGCTACACCTTC. Encoded protein: CASSLTGDFNYGYTF.

This clone was seen a few times. The genes are TRBV5-6 and TRBJ1-2; D gene uncertain. The germline CDR1 and CDR2 sequences are SGHDT and YYEEEE. V was pared by 0 bases and J by 2 bases, with 5 bases between. CDR3 size: 13 residues. CDR3 bases: TGTGCCAGCAGCTTGGGTCGAAACTATGGCTACACCTTC. It is translated as CASSLGRNYGYTF.

The J gene is TRBJ2-7, the V gene TRBV12-5; perhaps TRBD2 as D (6 bases). Trimming took 11 bases from V and 2 from J, leaving 13 bases between them. CDR1 and CDR2 from the germline V gene are LGHNT and FRNRAP. This CDR3 has 12 amino acids. The CDR3, as DNA: TGTGCTTCGAGCGGGCCCACCTACGAGCAGTACTTC. Protein sequence: CASSGPTYEQYF.